A selection of T cell receptor beta chains follows, all from one sample in a study of cytomegalovirus exposure and HLA in healthy donors. TCRdb's table, derived via immunoSEQ multiplex PCR, lists solely in-frame clones and lacks some. The sample consists of just over 70,000 clones, 74% of them appearing once. The sample consisted of PBMCs. The receptors come from a human donor in good health. Both conserved end residues are part of each CDR3. A row's size may be missing; if present it is once, few, many or a size class.

j_gene: TRBJ2-3; v_gene: TRBV30; abundance: NA; CDR3aa: CAWSGGSQPADTQYF
j_gene: TRBJ1-5; v_gene: TRBV19; abundance: NA; CDR3aa: CATQGASNQPQHF
j_gene: TRBJ2-7; v_gene: TRBV7-6; abundance: once; CDR3aa: CASTSRTGSSEQYF
j_gene: TRBJ2-7; v_gene: TRBV6-1; abundance: NA; CDR3aa: CASSAGRSYEQYF
j_gene: TRBJ2-7; v_gene: TRBV4-1; abundance: NA; CDR3aa: CASSQGTGANYEQYF
j_gene: TRBJ2-4; v_gene: TRBV19; abundance: NA; CDR3aa: CASSTSGWDIQYF
j_gene: TRBJ1-5; v_gene: TRBV7-9; abundance: NA; CDR3aa: CSSSLAGEGQPQHF
j_gene: TRBJ2-7; v_gene: TRBV4-1; abundance: NA; CDR3aa: CASSLRQGAEYEQYF
j_gene: TRBJ1-5; v_gene: TRBV30; abundance: NA; CDR3aa: CAWSVRDQPQHF
j_gene: TRBJ2-3; v_gene: TRBV29-1; abundance: NA; CDR3aa: CSVGLAPLTDTQYF
j_gene: TRBJ2-7; v_gene: TRBV5-1; abundance: few; CDR3aa: CASSDLSSSPAYEQYF
j_gene: TRBJ2-7; v_gene: TRBV6-5; abundance: NA; CDR3aa: CASSYGAGAYEQYF
j_gene: TRBJ1-2; v_gene: TRBV11-2; abundance: NA; CDR3aa: CASSLVLQGNYGYTF
j_gene: TRBJ2-5; v_gene: TRBV5-1; abundance: NA; CDR3aa: CASSPRDTYQETQYF
j_gene: TRBJ2-1; v_gene: TRBV5-5; abundance: NA; CDR3aa: CASSHMIAGGLSSSYNEQFF
j_gene: TRBJ2-7; v_gene: TRBV30; abundance: NA; CDR3aa: CAWRSSGGTYEQYF
j_gene: TRBJ2-7; v_gene: TRBV6-5; abundance: NA; CDR3aa: CASAGTAPYEQYF
j_gene: TRBJ2-7; v_gene: TRBV27; abundance: NA; CDR3aa: CASRRGSSYEQYF
j_gene: TRBJ2-7; v_gene: TRBV7-3; abundance: NA; CDR3aa: CASSLTANSYEQYF
j_gene: TRBJ1-1; v_gene: TRBV5-1; abundance: NA; CDR3aa: CASSSSDRGHTEAFF
j_gene: TRBJ2-5; v_gene: TRBV6-1; abundance: NA; CDR3aa: CASSGTSGRWETQYF
j_gene: TRBJ2-7; v_gene: TRBV10-1; abundance: NA; CDR3aa: CASSHGTDLSYEQYF
j_gene: TRBJ2-1; v_gene: TRBV30; abundance: few; CDR3aa: CAWSGGKRYPYNEQFF
j_gene: TRBJ2-7; v_gene: TRBV28; abundance: NA; CDR3aa: CASSHSGTYEQYF
j_gene: TRBJ2-6; v_gene: TRBV28; abundance: NA; CDR3aa: CASSYLGTSGRKGANVLTF
j_gene: TRBJ2-1; v_gene: TRBV10-1; abundance: NA; CDR3aa: CASSESVAGGEQFF
j_gene: TRBJ2-7; v_gene: TRBV11-3; abundance: few; CDR3aa: CASSGTGHYEQYF
j_gene: TRBJ2-7; v_gene: TRBV4-1; abundance: once; CDR3aa: CASSQRQGPSYGQYF
j_gene: TRBJ2-5; v_gene: TRBV11-2; abundance: once; CDR3aa: CASSLWTGSETQYF